This TCR beta chain was identified during a study of cytomegalovirus exposure and HLA in healthy donors. The study, taken as a whole, reports: Follow-up analysis found HLA locus-dependent TCR association rates, highest for DRB1 and lowest for HLA-C. Earlier analysis looked at TCR beta V segments, and most were productive about 90% or about 30% of the time. Reportedly, TCR beta sequences accurately predicted HLA-A and HLA-B alleles in most subjects. TCR beta V- and J-gene trimming was later associated with a missense DCLRE1C variant.

13 Jbeta primers and 60 Vbeta primers were used for the PCR. The repertoire was sequenced with immunoSEQ multiplex PCR; TCRdb's copy has only in-frame clones and lacks some. This table holds approximately 170,000 clones, roughly three quarters found once. Germline lookup yields CDR1 SGHKS and CDR2 YYEKEE (reference sequence). This CDR3 spans 16 amino acids. Trimming removed 4 bases from V and 1 base from J; junction bases left unmatched: 8. Points on this clone: Antigen unknown.

The J gene is TRBJ2-3, the V gene TRBV5-5; 8 nucleotides align to TRBD1. The sample consisted of PBMCs. This sequence was found in a man aged 18 to 29 in good health and CMV-seropositive. CDR3 DNA sequence: TGTGCCAGCAGCAAGGGGACAGGCTCTGGCACAGATACGCAGTATTTT. Translating gives CASSKGTGSGTDTQYF.